The source of this T cell receptor beta chain is a study of T cells in Graves' hyperthyroidism and ophthalmopathy. Amplification of TCR beta CDR3 regions was performed using RNA transcripts as template. First-round RT-PCR with HTBI primers amplified the TCR CDR3 region. TCRdb re-called the multiplex PCR reads with MiXCR, one entry per CDR3 protein. The data show around 350,000 distinct CDR3 sequences, approximately 17% seen once. Losses at the gene ends were 4 bases for V and 3 bases for J; bases not matched to a gene: 4. This CDR3 comprises 14 residues. Study findings and constraints: Ophthalmopathy was told apart from stable hyperthyroidism by a 13 V-J model.

The study based diagnoses on clinical symptoms, serum thyroxine and TRAb, thyroid ultrasound and orbital computed tomography. Extraction of PBMCs used about 9.2 ml of fresh peripheral blood. This clonotype was seen repeatedly, ten times or more. Antigen specificity is unknown. The specimen was blood. This TCR was sampled from a woman aged 25 to 39 with Graves' hyperthyroidism that later progressed to Graves' ophthalmopathy. The chain carries TRBV12-3 or TRBV12-4 and TRBJ2-7, with 9 positions matching TRBD1. The CDR3 region has the DNA TGTGCCAGCAGTTACGGACAGGGGTTCTACGAGCAGTACTTC. Encoded protein: CASSYGQGFYEQYF.